The entry below describes one TCR beta chain. The data are from a study of patients and donors after allogeneic stem cell transplantation. Per germline, CDR1 MNHEY and CDR2 SMNVEV (reference sequence). Trimming removed 1 base from V and 9 bases from J, with 7 bases in between. The CDR3 runs 12 residues. TCRdb reprocessed the RT-PCR reads with MiXCR, giving one entry per CDR3 protein. The sample records about 200,000 distinct CDR3 sequences, around two fifths being singletons. The rearrangement uses TRBV27 and TRBJ2-1; the D is unclear. This receptor was obtained from a human donor who was either an allogeneic HSCT recipient or a stem cell or donor lymphocyte infusion donor (not recorded which). It is not recorded whose cells these are; they may come from a transplant donor. Sequenced material: blood, either unsorted or a sorted T cell fraction (not recorded which). CDR3 sequence reads: CASSLFTGEQFF. The DNA for the CDR3 is TGTGCCAGCAGTTTATTTACGGGTGAGCAGTTCTTC.